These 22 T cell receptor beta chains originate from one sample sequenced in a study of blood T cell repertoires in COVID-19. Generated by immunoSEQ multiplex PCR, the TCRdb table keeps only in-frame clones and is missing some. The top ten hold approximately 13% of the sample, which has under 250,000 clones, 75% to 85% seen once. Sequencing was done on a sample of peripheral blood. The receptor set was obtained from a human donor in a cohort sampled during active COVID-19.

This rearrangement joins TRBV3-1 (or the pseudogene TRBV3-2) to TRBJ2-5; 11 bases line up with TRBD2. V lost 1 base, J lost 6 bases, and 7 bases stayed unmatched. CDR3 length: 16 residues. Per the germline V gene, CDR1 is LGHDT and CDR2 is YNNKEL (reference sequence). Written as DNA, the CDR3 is TGTGCCAGCAGCCAAGGATGGCTAGCGGGAGGACAGACCCAGTACTTC. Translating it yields CASSQGWLAGGQTQYF.

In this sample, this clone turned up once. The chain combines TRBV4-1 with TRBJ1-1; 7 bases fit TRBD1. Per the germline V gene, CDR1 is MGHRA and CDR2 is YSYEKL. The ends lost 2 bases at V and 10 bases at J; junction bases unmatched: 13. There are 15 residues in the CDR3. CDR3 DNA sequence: TGCGCCAGCAGCCAAAGAACAGGGGAGAGGGGGCGAGCTTTCTTT. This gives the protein CASSQRTGERGRAFF.

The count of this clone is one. CDR3 bases: TGTGCCAGCAGTTTATCCCGGACTAGCGGGGCCCCAGGGGAGACCCAGTACTTC. Translating gives CASSLSRTSGAPGETQYF. The gene calls are TRBV28 and TRBJ2-5, with 12 bases matching TRBD2. Germline trimming cut 1 base from V and 5 bases from J; bases unmatched to any gene: 11. Germline loops: CDR1 MDHEN, CDR2 SYDVKM. The CDR3 consists of 18 residues. The variable domain in full, with the rest retrieved from reference TRBV28 and TRBJ2-5, is DVKVTQSSRYLVKRTGEKVFLECVQDMDHENMFWYRQDPGLGLRLIYFSYDVKMKEKGDIPEGYSVSREKKERFSLILESASTNQTSMYLCASSLSRTSGAPGETQYFGPGTRLLVL.

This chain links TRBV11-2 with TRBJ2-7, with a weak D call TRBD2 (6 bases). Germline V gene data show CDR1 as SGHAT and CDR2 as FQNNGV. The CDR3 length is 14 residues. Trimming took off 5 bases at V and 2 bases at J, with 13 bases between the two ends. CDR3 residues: CASSPPAGTYEQYF. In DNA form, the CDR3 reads TGTGCCAGCAGCCCCCCTGCGGGAACCTACGAGCAGTACTTC.

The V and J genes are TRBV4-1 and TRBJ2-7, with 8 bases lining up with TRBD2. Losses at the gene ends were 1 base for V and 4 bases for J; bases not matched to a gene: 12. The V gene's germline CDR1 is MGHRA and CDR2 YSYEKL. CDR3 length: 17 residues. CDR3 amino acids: CASSQGPRAGGMYEQYF. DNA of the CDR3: TGCGCCAGCAGCCAAGGACCTAGGGCGGGAGGTATGTACGAGCAGTACTTC.

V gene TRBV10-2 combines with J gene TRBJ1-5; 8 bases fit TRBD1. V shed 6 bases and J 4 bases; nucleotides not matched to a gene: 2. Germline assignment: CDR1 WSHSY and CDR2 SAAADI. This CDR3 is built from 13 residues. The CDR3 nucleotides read TGCGCCAGCAGACAGGGGGTTAATCAGCCCCAGCATTTT. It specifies CASRQGVNQPQHF.

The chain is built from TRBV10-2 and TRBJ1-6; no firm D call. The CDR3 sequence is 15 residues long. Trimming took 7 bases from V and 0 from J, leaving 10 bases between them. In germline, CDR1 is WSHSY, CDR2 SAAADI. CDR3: CASTAASSYNSPLHF. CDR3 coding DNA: TGCGCCAGCACCGCAGCGAGCTCCTATAATTCACCCCTCCACTTT.

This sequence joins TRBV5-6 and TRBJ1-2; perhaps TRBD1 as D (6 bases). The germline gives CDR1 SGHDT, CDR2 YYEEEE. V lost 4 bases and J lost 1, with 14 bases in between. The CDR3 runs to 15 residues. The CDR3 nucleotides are TGTGCCAGCAGCCAGGGGACATTCGATAACTATGGCTACACCTTC. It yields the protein CASSQGTFDNYGYTF.

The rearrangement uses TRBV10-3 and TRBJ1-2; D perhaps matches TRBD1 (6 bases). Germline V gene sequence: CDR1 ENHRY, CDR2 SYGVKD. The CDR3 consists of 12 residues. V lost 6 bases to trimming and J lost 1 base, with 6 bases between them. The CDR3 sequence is CAIRDSNYGYTF. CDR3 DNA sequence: TGTGCCATCAGGGACAGTAACTATGGCTACACCTTC.

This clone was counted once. The CDR3 sequence is CAWSAGIINTEAFF. In DNA, the CDR3 is TGTGCCTGGAGTGCCGGGATCATAAACACTGAAGCTTTCTTT. This chain uses TRBV30 with TRBJ1-1; no firm D call. V lost 1 base and J lost 2, with 11 bases in between. CDR1 and CDR2 from the germline V gene are GTSNPN and SVGIG (reference sequence). This CDR3 is 14 amino acids long.

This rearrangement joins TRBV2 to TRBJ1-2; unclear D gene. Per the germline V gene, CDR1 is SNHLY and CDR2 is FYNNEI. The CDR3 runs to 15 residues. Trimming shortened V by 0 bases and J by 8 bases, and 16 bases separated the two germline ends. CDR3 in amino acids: CASSEAPKREKGYTF. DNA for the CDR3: TGTGCCAGCAGTGAAGCCCCTAAAAGGGAGAAGGGCTACACCTTC. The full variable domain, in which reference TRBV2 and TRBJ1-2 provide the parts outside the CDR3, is EPEVTQTPSHQVTQMGQEVILRCVPISNHLYFYWYRQILGQKVEFLVSFYNNEISEKSEIFDDQFSVERPDGSNFTLKIRSTKLEDSAMYFCASSEAPKREKGYTFGSGTRLTVV.

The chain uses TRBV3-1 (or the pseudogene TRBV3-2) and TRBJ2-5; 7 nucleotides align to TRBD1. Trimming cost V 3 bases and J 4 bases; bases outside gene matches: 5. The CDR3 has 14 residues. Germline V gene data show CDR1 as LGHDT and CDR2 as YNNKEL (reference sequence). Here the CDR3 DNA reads TGTGCCAGCAGCCAGACAGGGTACGGAGAGACCCAGTACTTC. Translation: CASSQTGYGETQYF.

As DNA, the CDR3 is TGTGCCAGTAGTATACAGGACAGGGGGAGCAATCAGCCCCAGCATTTT. Translated: CASSIQDRGSNQPQHF. The rearrangement uses TRBV19 and TRBJ1-5; 10 nucleotides line up with TRBD1. Germline V gene lookup returns CDR1 LNHDA and CDR2 SQIVND (reference sequence). The CDR3 sequence is 16 residues long. V lost 2 bases, J lost 1 base, and 2 bases stayed unmatched.

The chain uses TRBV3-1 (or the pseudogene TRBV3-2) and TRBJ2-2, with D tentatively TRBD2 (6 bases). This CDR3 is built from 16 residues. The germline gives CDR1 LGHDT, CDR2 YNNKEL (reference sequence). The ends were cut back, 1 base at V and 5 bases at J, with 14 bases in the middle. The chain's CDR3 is CASSQVVGGGTGELFF. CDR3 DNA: TGTGCCAGCAGCCAAGTGGTGGGAGGAGGTACCGGGGAGCTGTTTTTT.

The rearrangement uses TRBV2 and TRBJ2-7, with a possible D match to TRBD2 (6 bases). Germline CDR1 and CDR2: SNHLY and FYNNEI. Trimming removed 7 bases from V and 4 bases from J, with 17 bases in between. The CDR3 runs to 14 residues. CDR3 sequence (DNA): TGTGCCAGCAAAGAATGGGGTCGGGGGTACGAGCAGTACTTC. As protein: CASKEWGRGYEQYF.

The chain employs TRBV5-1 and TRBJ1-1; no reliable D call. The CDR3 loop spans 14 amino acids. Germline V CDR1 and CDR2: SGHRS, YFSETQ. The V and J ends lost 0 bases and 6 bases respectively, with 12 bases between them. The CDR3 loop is CASSLVPRASEAFF. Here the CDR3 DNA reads TGCGCCAGCAGCTTGGTACCGCGAGCATCTGAAGCTTTCTTT.

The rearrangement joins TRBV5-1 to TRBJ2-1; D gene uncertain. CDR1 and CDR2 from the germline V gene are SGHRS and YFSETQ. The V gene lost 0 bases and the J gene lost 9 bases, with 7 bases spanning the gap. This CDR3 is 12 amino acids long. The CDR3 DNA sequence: TGCGCCAGCAGCTTGGCCTATGCTGAGCAGTTCTTC. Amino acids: CASSLAYAEQFF. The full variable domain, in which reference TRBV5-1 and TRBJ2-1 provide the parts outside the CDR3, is KAGVTQTPRYLIKTRGQQVTLSCSPISGHRSVSWYQQTPGQGLQFLFEYFSETQRNKGNFPGRFSGRQFSNSRSEMNVSTLELGDSALYLCASSLAYAEQFFGPGTRLTVL.

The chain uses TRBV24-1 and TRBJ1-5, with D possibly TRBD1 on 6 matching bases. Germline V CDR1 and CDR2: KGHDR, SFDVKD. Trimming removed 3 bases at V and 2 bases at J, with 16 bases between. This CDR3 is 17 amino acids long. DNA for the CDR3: TGTGCCACCAGTGATAGCAGGGGTTCGTGGGGCAATCAGCCCCAGCATTTT. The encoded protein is CATSDSRGSWGNQPQHF.

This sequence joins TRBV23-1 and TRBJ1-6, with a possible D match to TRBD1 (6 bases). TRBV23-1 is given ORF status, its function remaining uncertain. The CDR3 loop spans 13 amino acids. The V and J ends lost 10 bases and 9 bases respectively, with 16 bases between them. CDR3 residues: CAIRTEVISPLHF. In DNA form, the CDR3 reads TGCGCCATTAGGACAGAGGTGATTTCACCCCTCCACTTT.

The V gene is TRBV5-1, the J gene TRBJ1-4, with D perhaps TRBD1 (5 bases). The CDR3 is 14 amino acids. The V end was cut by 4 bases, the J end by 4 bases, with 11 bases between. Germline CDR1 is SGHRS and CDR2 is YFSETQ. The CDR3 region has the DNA TGCGCCAGCAGCAGGGGACTTAATAATGAAAAACTGTTTTTT. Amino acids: CASSRGLNNEKLFF.

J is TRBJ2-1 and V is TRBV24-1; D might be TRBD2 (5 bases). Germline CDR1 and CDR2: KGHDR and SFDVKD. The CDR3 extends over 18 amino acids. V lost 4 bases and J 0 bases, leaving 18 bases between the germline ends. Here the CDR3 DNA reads TGTGCCACCAGTGAATCCCGAGGGAGCGGTCGCTCCTACAATGAGCAGTTCTTC. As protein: CATSESRGSGRSYNEQFF.

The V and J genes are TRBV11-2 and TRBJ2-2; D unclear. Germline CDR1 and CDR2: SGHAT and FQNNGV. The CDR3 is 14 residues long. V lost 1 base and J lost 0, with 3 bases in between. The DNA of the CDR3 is TGTGCCAGCAGCTTAGGTACGAACACCGGGGAGCTGTTTTTT. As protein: CASSLGTNTGELFF.